This entry lists 26 T cell receptor beta chains sequenced from one sample in a study of T-cell reconstitution after alpha-beta-depleted transplantation in children. As it was prepared, the TCRbeta library received unique molecular identifiers. MiXCR, applied by TCRdb to the PCR reads, yields one record per CDR3 protein. This sample yields fewer than 350,000 distinct CDR3 sequences, of which around a tenth are seen a single time; roughly 7% belongs to the top ten. Specimen: PBMCs, collected before TCRalphabeta/CD19-depleted stem cell transplant. These receptors came from a boy in the first two years of life with acute myeloid leukemia, due to receive a stem cell transplant.

In this sample, this clonotype turned up many times. The chain has TRBV7-2 and TRBJ2-3, with TRBD1 as a possible D gene (5 bases). CDR1 is SGHTA, CDR2 FQGNSA, per germline. The CDR3 runs to 15 residues. The ends were cut back, 5 bases at V and 4 bases at J, with 16 bases in the middle. This CDR3 is CASSLKTGWADTQYF. The CDR3 nucleotides read TGTGCCAGCAGCCTAAAAACAGGATGGGCAGATACGCAGTATTTT.

V and J are TRBV12-3 or TRBV12-4 and TRBJ1-6; D gene uncertain. The CDR3 consists of 18 residues. V lost 7 bases, J lost 7 bases, and 26 bases lay in between. The CDR3 protein is CASTRFPTNGGWNSPLHF. The CDR3, as DNA: TGTGCCAGCACCCGTTTCCCTACCAATGGAGGGTGGAATTCACCCCTCCACTTT.

In this sample, this clonotype turned up many times. The V gene is TRBV4-3, the J gene TRBJ1-5, with TRBD1 matching over 7 bases. The CDR3 is 19 amino acids. Germline V lookup: CDR1 LGHNA, CDR2 YSLEER. The trim removed 0 bases at V and 0 bases at J, leaving 11 bases unmatched. The CDR3 DNA sequence: TGCGCCAGCAGCCAAGAATGGACAGGTCAACCTCATAGCAATCAGCCCCAGCATTTT. Amino acids: CASSQEWTGQPHSNQPQHF.

At least ten counts were recorded for this clonotype. The V call is TRBV29-1, the J call TRBJ1-1; a weak D match, TRBD1 (5 bases). Germline assignment: CDR1 SQVTM and CDR2 ANQGSEA. V dropped 7 bases and J dropped 0 bases, with 15 bases sitting between them. The CDR3 is made up of 14 amino acids. The CDR3 loop is CSDAVSGVNTEAFF. DNA for the CDR3: TGCAGCGACGCCGTATCGGGGGTGAACACTGAAGCTTTCTTT.

Many counts were recorded for this clonotype. J is TRBJ2-1 and V is TRBV4-2; 7 bases align to TRBD1. There are 15 residues in the CDR3. Germline CDR1 and CDR2: LGHNA and YNFKEQ. With V trimmed by 1 base and J by 0 bases, 0 bases remained unmatched. The CDR3 bases are TGTGCCAGCAGCCAAGGACAGGGCTCCTACAATGAGCAGTTCTTC. Translating gives CASSQGQGSYNEQFF.

This clonotype was observed a few times. A much larger clone lies one base from this, so it may be a read error. V gene TRBV12-3 or TRBV12-4 combines with J gene TRBJ2-3, with no clear D. CDR3 size: 12 residues. V was shortened by 3 bases and J by 3 bases, with 4 bases between the two germline ends. The CDR3 spells CASSFKTDTQYF. The CDR3, as DNA: TGTGCCAGCAGTTTTAAGACAGATACGCAGTATTTT.

Ten or more counts support this clonotype. The V and J genes are TRBV4-3 and TRBJ1-2, with D hard to call. Trimming took off 1 base at V and 4 bases at J, with 10 bases between the two ends. The CDR3 contains 14 residues. Germline CDR1 reads LGHNA; CDR2 reads YSLEER. In DNA, the CDR3 is TGCGCCAGCAGCCAAGCTGGGCTGGGCTATGGCTACACCTTC. Translated, it gives CASSQAGLGYGYTF.

This clonotype was counted ten times or more. This chain uses TRBV20-1 with TRBJ2-5; 7 positions agree with TRBD2. Unmatched junction bases numbered 14, after V lost 5 bases and J lost 5 bases. There are 15 residues in the CDR3. CDR1 DFQATT and CDR2 SNEGSKA come from the germline V gene (reference sequence). The CDR3 here is CSAGRATPPRETQYF. The CDR3 region has the DNA TGCAGTGCTGGGAGGGCGACTCCCCCAAGGGAGACCCAGTACTTC.

The rearrangement joins TRBV14 to TRBJ2-5; 7 bases match TRBD2. The J segment lost 3 bases and the V segment lost 0 bases, leaving 10 bases of the junction unmatched. The germline gives CDR1 SGHDN, CDR2 FVKESK. The CDR3 contains 17 residues. The CDR3 loop is CASSQDVLRGSKETQYF. The CDR3, as DNA: TGTGCCAGCAGCCAAGATGTGTTGCGCGGGAGTAAAGAGACCCAGTACTTC.

This clonotype was detected ten times or more. V gene TRBV28 combines with J gene TRBJ2-7; no definite D call. This CDR3 spans 11 amino acids. Germline V gene lookup returns CDR1 MDHEN and CDR2 SYDVKM. Trimming pared 5 bases from V and 3 bases from J, leaving 5 bases between. In DNA form, the CDR3 reads TGTGCCAGCAGTACTATCTACGAGCAGTACTTC. Amino acids: CASSTIYEQYF.

CDR3 bases: TGTGCCAGCAGCCGGCGGGGACAGGGGGCGTACAATGAGCAGTTCTTC. It codes for CASSRRGQGAYNEQFF. The chain is built from TRBV13 and TRBJ2-1; TRBD1 matches at 12 bases. Unmatched junction bases numbered 6, after V lost 5 bases and J lost 4 bases. The germline gives CDR1 PRHDT, CDR2 FYEKMQ (reference sequence). CDR3 length: 16 residues.

This clonotype was recorded many times. The genes are TRBV12-3 or TRBV12-4 and TRBJ2-1; D gene unclear. This CDR3 contains 12 residues. V was shortened by 7 bases and J by 9 bases, with 13 bases between the two germline ends. The CDR3 nucleotides are TGTGCCAGCAACGAGCGCCCCGGTGAGCAGTTCTTC. It yields the protein CASNERPGEQFF.

This clonotype was recorded many times. The V and J genes are TRBV29-1 and TRBJ2-7, with D perhaps assigned TRBD1 or TRBD2 (5 bases each). Deletions cut 8 bases from V and 3 bases from J, with 8 bases between. This CDR3 comprises 10 residues. Germline lookup yields CDR1 SQVTM and CDR2 ANQGSEA. In nucleotides, the CDR3 is TGCAGCTGGGGGTTCTACGAGCAGTACTTC. This encodes CSWGFYEQYF.

Turning to this clonotype: At one end the junction does not follow the germline gene, possibly because of a read error. J is TRBJ2-1 and V is TRBV20-1; 11 nucleotides match TRBD2. The length of the CDR3 is 16 residues. In germline, CDR1 is DFQATT, CDR2 SNEGSKA (reference sequence). The DNA for the CDR3 is TGCTGTGCTCAGAGTCCGACTAGCGGGGTATACAATGAGCAGTTCTTC. Its protein product is CCAQSPTSGVYNEQFF.

This clonotype was counted ten times or more. The CDR3 region has the DNA TGTGCCAGCAGTCAAAGTCAATGGGACAGGGGGAACACCGGGGAGCTGTTTTTT. Translating it yields CASSQSQWDRGNTGELFF. The genes are TRBV12-3 or TRBV12-4 and TRBJ2-2; 10 bases map to TRBD1. With 5 bases clipped from V and 1 base from J, the junction kept 10 bases outside the gene matches. The CDR3 is 18 amino acids.

A few counts support this clonotype. The chain uses TRBV7-3 and TRBJ2-2; D uncertain. The CDR3 is made up of 14 amino acids. Trimming took 1 base from V and 4 from J, leaving 7 bases between them. Germline CDR1 SGHTA, CDR2 FQGTGA. DNA of the CDR3: TGTGCCAGCAGCTTAAGTCGAACCACCGGGGAGCTGTTTTTT. Translating gives CASSLSRTTGELFF.

This clonotype was seen many times. CDR3 DNA sequence: TGTGCCAGCAGCTTAGGCAGGACAAACACCGGGGAGCTGTTTTTT. This codes for CASSLGRTNTGELFF. The chain uses TRBV11-3 and TRBJ2-2; tentative D call: TRBD1 (5 bases). V lost 1 base to trimming and J lost 2 bases, with 8 bases between them. Looked up from germline, CDR1 is SGHNT and CDR2 is YENEEA. The CDR3 loop spans 15 amino acids. The whole variable domain, remainder taken from reference TRBV11-3 and TRBJ2-2, is EAGVVQSPRYKIIEKKQPVAFWCNPISGHNTLYWYLQNLGQGPELLIRYENEEAVDDSQLPKDRFSAERLKGVDSTLKIQPAELGDSAVYLCASSLGRTNTGELFFGEGSRLTVL.

This clonotype was recorded at least ten times. This sequence joins TRBV7-2 and TRBJ2-5, with 7 nucleotides matching TRBD1. This CDR3 spans 16 amino acids. Germline assignment: CDR1 SGHTA and CDR2 FQGNSA. J lost 1 base, V lost 0 bases, and 5 bases had no gene match. As DNA, the CDR3 is TGTGCCAGCAGCTTAGCCGGGGACAGCTTCCAAGAGACCCAGTACTTC. It specifies CASSLAGDSFQETQYF. Using reference TRBV7-2 and TRBJ2-5 for the parts outside the CDR3, the full variable domain is GAGVSQSPSNKVTEKGKDVELRCDPISGHTALYWYRQSLGQGLEFLIYFQGNSAPDKSGLPSDRFSAERTGGSVSTLTIQRTQQEDSAVYLCASSLAGDSFQETQYFGPGTRLLVL.

The V gene is TRBV6-6, the J gene TRBJ2-7, with D perhaps TRBD2 (5 bases). The CDR3 totals 12 residues. Germline CDR1 is MNHNY and CDR2 is SVGAGI (reference sequence). V lost 11 bases to trimming and J lost 7 bases, with 18 bases between them. The CDR3 is CAVGGETLEQYF. As DNA, the CDR3 is TGTGCCGTCGGAGGTGAAACCTTGGAGCAGTACTTC.

This clonotype was counted many times. V is TRBV6-5 and J is TRBJ2-1, with 11 bases matching TRBD2. V shed 4 bases, J shed 4 bases, and the junction held 3 bases outside the gene matches. The germline V gene has CDR1 MNHEY and CDR2 SVGAGI. The CDR3 has 15 amino acids. The CDR3 nucleotides are TGTGCCAGCAGTTTCCGGACTAGCGGGTACAATGAGCAGTTCTTC. As protein: CASSFRTSGYNEQFF.

This clonotype was detected many times. V and J are TRBV7-9 and TRBJ2-3; 9 nucleotides agree with TRBD2. Germline V lookup: CDR1 SEHNR, CDR2 FQNEAQ (reference sequence). After removal of 4 bases from V and 2 bases from J, the junction contained 10 bases not matched to a gene. The CDR3 sequence is 17 residues long. The CDR3 region is CASSSPQQRGVTDTQYF. CDR3 bases: TGTGCCAGCAGCTCACCCCAACAGCGGGGGGTCACAGATACGCAGTATTTT. Supplemented by reference TRBV7-9 and TRBJ2-3, the full variable domain reads DTGVSQNPRHKITKRGQNVTFRCDPISEHNRLYWYRQTLGQGPEFLTYFQNEAQLEKSRLLSDRFSAERPKGSFSTLEIQRTEQGDSAMYLCASSSPQQRGVTDTQYFGPGTRLTVL.

This clonotype was counted ten times or more. This sequence joins TRBV7-9 and TRBJ2-7; 13 nucleotides match TRBD2. The CDR3 consists of 16 residues. The germline V gene encodes CDR1 SEHNR and CDR2 FQNEAQ (reference sequence). The ends lost 4 bases at V and 0 bases at J; junction bases unmatched: 3. CDR3 in DNA: TGTGCCAGCAGCTCCGGGACTAGCGGGAACTCCTACGAGCAGTACTTC. It is translated as CASSSGTSGNSYEQYF.

This chain uses TRBV2 with TRBJ2-5; D remains ambiguous. This CDR3 has 13 amino acids. Trimming shortened V by 9 bases and J by 4 bases, and 15 bases separated the two germline ends. The germline V gene has CDR1 SNHLY and CDR2 FYNNEI. CDR3 in DNA: TGTGCCAGGTCGACCGGTTTCCGAGAGACCCAGTACTTC. Its translation is CARSTGFRETQYF.

This clonotype was counted ten times or more. The genes are TRBV29-1 and TRBJ2-7; 9 bases align to TRBD1. This CDR3 comprises 15 residues. Germline V gives CDR1 SQVTM, CDR2 ANQGSEA. J lost 3 bases, V lost 1 base, and 7 bases had no gene match. In nucleotides, the CDR3 is TGCAGCGTTGAAGTCGAGGGGACAGGGAACTACGAGCAGTACTTC. Translation: CSVEVEGTGNYEQYF.

Turning to this clonotype: This may be a read error: a much more frequent sequence differs by one nucleotide. The chain uses TRBV7-9 and TRBJ2-5; no clear D gene. CDR3 length: 14 residues. Trimming stripped 5 bases from V and 1 base from J, with 11 bases between. Germline V gene lookup returns CDR1 SEHNR and CDR2 FQNEAQ (reference sequence). Written as DNA, the CDR3 is TGTGCCAGCAGCGTATTGAGTTGCCAAGAGACCCAGTACTTC. Residues: CASSVLSCQETQYF.

In this sample, this clonotype turned up many times. The rearrangement uses TRBV7-9 and TRBJ1-1; perhaps TRBD1 as D (5 bases). The CDR3 sequence is 12 residues long. The V and J ends lost 6 bases and 4 bases respectively, with 9 bases between them. Germline lookup yields CDR1 SEHNR and CDR2 FQNEAQ (reference sequence). The chain's CDR3 is CASRGGSTEAFF. The CDR3 coding sequence is TGTGCCAGCAGGGGGGGGAGCACTGAAGCTTTCTTT.